This T cell receptor (beta chain) was identified in a study of T cell repertoires in cytomegalovirus infection. Germline V gives CDR1 SGHRS, CDR2 YFSETQ. The CDR3 loop spans 13 amino acids. In its sample, this clonotype was seen a few times. No antigen is known for it. A junction boundary mismatches the germline segment, possibly from a read error. TCRdb redid the calling of the reads with MiXCR, one entry per CDR3 protein. The repertoire consists of about 830,000 distinct CDR3 sequences, with 32% occurring once and the leading ten covering around 12%. The sequenced sample was cultured CD8+ T cells from PBMCs, obtained from culture after CMV antigen stimulation. The chain recombines TRBV5-1 with TRBJ2-5; D gene uncertain. This TCR was sampled from a human donor in good health (CMV status not recorded). Some clones in this sample may be carry-over from other donors' samples. The CDR3 sequence is CASRPTNEETQYF. As DNA, the CDR3 is TGCGCTAGCAGACCTACTAACGAAGAGACCCAGTACTTC. Drawing the rest from reference TRBV5-1 and TRBJ2-5, the complete variable domain is KAGVTQTPRYLIKTRGQQVTLSCSPISGHRSVSWYQQTPGQGLQFLFEYFSETQRNKGNFPGRFSGRQFSNSRSEMNVSTLELGDSALYLCASRPTNEETQYFGPGTRLLVL.